This is a list of T cell receptor beta chains from one sample in a study of CD4+ T cells in melanoma. TCRdb's table, derived via immunoSEQ multiplex PCR, lists solely in-frame clones and lacks some. The table shows about 55,000 clones, with roughly two thirds occurring only once. The sample taken for sequencing was tumor tissue. The origin of the receptors is a human donor with melanoma. Both conserved end residues are part of each CDR3. The order of the fields is CDR3 protein, CDR3 DNA, D gene, V gene, clone size, J gene. A D gene is named only where the DNA matches it firmly. The size entry is marked missing in some rows and otherwise reads once, few, many or a size class.

CDR3 protein: CASSQDWADPDYGYTF
CDR3 DNA: TGCGCCAGCAGCCAAGATTGGGCGGATCCGGACTATGGCTACACCTTC
D gene: .
V gene: TRBV4-3
clone size: .
J gene: TRBJ1-2

CDR3 protein: CASSQEGAGGPEAFF
CDR3 DNA: TGTGCCAGCAGCCAAGAAGGTGCAGGGGGCCCTGAAGCTTTCTTT
D gene: TRBD1
V gene: TRBV4-2
clone size: .
J gene: TRBJ1-1

CDR3 protein: CASSLVEYQETQYF
CDR3 DNA: TGTGCCAGCAGCTTAGTAGAGTACCAAGAGACCCAGTACTTC
D gene: .
V gene: TRBV7-9
clone size: .
J gene: TRBJ2-5

CDR3 protein: CASSYGVNEQFF
CDR3 DNA: TGTGCCAGCAGTTACGGGGTGAATGAGCAGTTCTTC
D gene: .
V gene: TRBV6-5
clone size: few
J gene: TRBJ2-1

CDR3 protein: CASSVRQATDTIYF
CDR3 DNA: TGTGCCAGCAGTGTTCGACAGGCTACAGACACCATATATTTT
D gene: .
V gene: TRBV2
clone size: many
J gene: TRBJ1-3

CDR3 protein: CASSEGPGNEKLFF
CDR3 DNA: TGTGCCAGCAGCGAGGGACCCGGTAATGAAAAACTGTTTTTT
D gene: .
V gene: TRBV9
clone size: .
J gene: TRBJ1-4

CDR3 protein: CASSSRGRGYNSPLHF
CDR3 DNA: TGTGCCAGCAGCTCTAGGGGCAGGGGATATAATTCACCCCTCCACTTT
D gene: .
V gene: TRBV7-2
clone size: .
J gene: TRBJ1-6

CDR3 protein: CASSLTAGDYGYTF
CDR3 DNA: TGTGCCAGCAGCTTAACCGCAGGGGACTATGGCTACACCTTC
D gene: .
V gene: TRBV7-8
clone size: .
J gene: TRBJ1-2

CDR3 protein: CASSLGGTEGEQYF
CDR3 DNA: TGCGCCAGCAGCTTGGGAGGGACCGAAGGGGAGCAGTACTTC
D gene: .
V gene: TRBV5-1
clone size: few
J gene: TRBJ2-7

CDR3 protein: CASSYRNEQFF
CDR3 DNA: TGTGCCAGCAGCTACAGGAATGAGCAGTTCTTC
D gene: .
V gene: TRBV7-9
clone size: .
J gene: TRBJ2-1

CDR3 protein: CASSLVRDYEQYF
CDR3 DNA: TGTGCCAGCAGTTTGGTCAGGGACTACGAGCAGTACTTC
D gene: .
V gene: TRBV28
clone size: .
J gene: TRBJ2-7

CDR3 protein: CASSETQDGIRGELFF
CDR3 DNA: TGTGCCAGCAGTGAGACACAGGACGGCATTAGGGGGGAGCTGTTTTTT
D gene: .
V gene: TRBV6-1
clone size: many
J gene: TRBJ2-2

CDR3 protein: CASSLPQGVRTEAFF
CDR3 DNA: TGTGCCAGCAGCTTACCACAGGGGGTTAGGACTGAAGCTTTCTTT
D gene: TRBD1
V gene: TRBV7-8
clone size: .
J gene: TRBJ1-1

CDR3 protein: CASGLVKQHYNSPLHF
CDR3 DNA: TGTGCTAGTGGTTTGGTAAAACAGCACTATAATTCACCCCTCCACTTT
D gene: .
V gene: TRBV12-5
clone size: .
J gene: TRBJ1-6

CDR3 protein: CASSSEYEQYF
CDR3 DNA: TGTGCCAGCAGTTCAGAGTACGAGCAGTACTTC
D gene: .
V gene: TRBV28
clone size: .
J gene: TRBJ2-7

CDR3 protein: CASSPGTVNTEAFF
CDR3 DNA: TGTGCCAGCAGTCCAGGGACAGTCAACACTGAAGCTTTCTTT
D gene: TRBD1
V gene: TRBV27
clone size: medium-sized
J gene: TRBJ1-1

CDR3 protein: CASSQNRENTEAFF
CDR3 DNA: TGCGCCAGCAGCCAAAACAGGGAGAACACTGAAGCTTTCTTT
D gene: .
V gene: TRBV4-3
clone size: .
J gene: TRBJ1-1

CDR3 protein: CASSLAGTGKNEQYF
CDR3 DNA: TGTGCCAGCAGCCTTGCCGGGACCGGGAAGAACGAGCAGTACTTC
D gene: .
V gene: TRBV5-8
clone size: .
J gene: TRBJ2-7

CDR3 protein: CATSLRVLGTEAFF
CDR3 DNA: TGTGCCACCAGCCTCCGGGTCCTTGGTACTGAAGCTTTCTTT
D gene: .
V gene: TRBV15
clone size: .
J gene: TRBJ1-1

CDR3 protein: CASTQGLPGTEAFF
CDR3 DNA: TGCGCCAGCACCCAGGGGCTGCCGGGCACTGAAGCTTTCTTT
D gene: .
V gene: TRBV5-1
clone size: .
J gene: TRBJ1-1

CDR3 protein: CASSPEPTGLYSPLHF
CDR3 DNA: TGTGCCAGCAGCCCGGAACCGACAGGGCTCTACTCACCCCTCCACTTT
D gene: TRBD1
V gene: TRBV5-5
clone size: many
J gene: TRBJ1-6

CDR3 protein: CASSEGSTKSNQPQHF
CDR3 DNA: TGTGCCAGCAGTGAGGGTTCGACAAAAAGCAATCAGCCCCAGCATTTT
D gene: .
V gene: TRBV6-1
clone size: .
J gene: TRBJ1-5

CDR3 protein: CASTLYSVDSGNTIYF
CDR3 DNA: TGCGCCAGCACCCTCTACTCTGTAGACTCTGGAAACACCATATATTTT
D gene: .
V gene: TRBV5-1
clone size: .
J gene: TRBJ1-3

CDR3 protein: CASSSTGEQYF
CDR3 DNA: TGTGCCAGCAGCTCCACGGGAGAGCAGTACTTC
D gene: .
V gene: TRBV7-6
clone size: .
J gene: TRBJ2-7

CDR3 protein: CSVDGQGNYGYTF
CDR3 DNA: TGCAGCGTTGACGGGCAGGGCAACTATGGCTACACCTTC
D gene: .
V gene: TRBV29-1
clone size: .
J gene: TRBJ1-2

CDR3 protein: CASSPPGTDSYSGNTIYF
CDR3 DNA: TGTGCCAGCTCACCACCGGGGACGGATTCCTACTCTGGAAACACCATATATTTT
D gene: .
V gene: TRBV18
clone size: .
J gene: TRBJ1-3